The present T cell receptor (beta chain) was sequenced within a study of T cells in narcolepsy. Whole-study findings and limits: Comparing one patient's CSF and blood CD4+ clonotypes highlighted HCRT- and TRIB2-specific autoreactive clonotypes.

As concerns this clone: The antigen remains undetermined.

Looked up from germline, CDR1 is MDHEN and CDR2 is SYDVKM. V dropped 2 bases and J dropped 4 bases, with 4 bases sitting between them. The CDR3 has 12 amino acids. The protocol was immunoSEQ multiplex PCR, while the TCRdb copy is restricted to in-frame clones and leaves out a portion. The repertoire holds some 37,000 clones, over 75% seen once, with around 1.6% in the top ten. This receptor was obtained from a human donor with narcolepsy. V is TRBV28 and J is TRBJ2-3; no clear D gene. The specimen was CD45RA- memory CD4+ T cells from PBMCs. The CDR3 nucleotides read TGTGCCAGCAGTTTACCACCAGATACGCAGTATTTT. This gives the protein CASSLPPDTQYF.